Many counts were recorded for the clone carrying this TCR beta chain. TCRdb re-called the RT-PCR reads with MiXCR, one entry per CDR3 protein. The sample yields approximately 250,000 distinct CDR3 sequences, approximately 14% seen once. Germline values: CDR1 SGHAT, CDR2 FQNNGV. The trim removed 1 base at V and 7 bases at J, leaving 4 bases unmatched. This CDR3 is 14 amino acids long. This entry comes from a study of patients and donors after allogeneic stem cell transplantation. Sequencing used blood, either unsorted or a sorted T cell fraction (not recorded which). The chain links TRBV11-2 to TRBJ2-1; TRBD2 aligns across 7 bases. The sequence was collected from a human donor who was either an allogeneic HSCT recipient or a stem cell or donor lymphocyte infusion donor (not recorded which). It is not recorded whose cells these are; they may come from a transplant donor. CDR3 region: CASSLVAGVNEQFF. The CDR3 DNA sequence: TGTGCCAGCAGCTTAGTGGCGGGAGTAAATGAGCAGTTCTTC.